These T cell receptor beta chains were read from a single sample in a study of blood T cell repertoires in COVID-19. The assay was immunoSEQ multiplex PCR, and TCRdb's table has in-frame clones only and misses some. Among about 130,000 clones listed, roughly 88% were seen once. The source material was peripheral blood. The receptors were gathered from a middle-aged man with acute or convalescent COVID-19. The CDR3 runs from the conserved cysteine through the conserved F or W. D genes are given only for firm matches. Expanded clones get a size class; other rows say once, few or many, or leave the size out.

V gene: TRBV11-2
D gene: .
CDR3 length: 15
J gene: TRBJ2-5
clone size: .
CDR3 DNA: TGTGCCAGCAGCTTATCGGCGGGCCCCCAAGAGACCCAGTACTTC
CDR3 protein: CASSLSAGPQETQYF

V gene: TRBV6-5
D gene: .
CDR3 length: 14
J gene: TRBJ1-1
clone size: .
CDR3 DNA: TGTGCCAGCAGTTACTCCACAGGGTGGAGGGAAGCTTTCTTT
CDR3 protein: CASSYSTGWREAFF

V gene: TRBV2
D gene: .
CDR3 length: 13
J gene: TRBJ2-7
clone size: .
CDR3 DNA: TGTGCCAGTGCAGGGGCCGTAACCTACGAGCAGTACTTC
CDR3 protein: CASAGAVTYEQYF

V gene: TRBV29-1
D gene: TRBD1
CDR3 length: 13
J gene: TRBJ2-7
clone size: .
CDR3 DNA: TGCAGCGCTTGGACAGGAGGCCTCTACGAGCAGTACTTC
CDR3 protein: CSAWTGGLYEQYF

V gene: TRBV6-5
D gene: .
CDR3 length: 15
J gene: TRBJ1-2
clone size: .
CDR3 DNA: TGTGCCAGCACCCTTACGGGGATGAGAAACTATGGCTACACCTTC
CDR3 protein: CASTLTGMRNYGYTF

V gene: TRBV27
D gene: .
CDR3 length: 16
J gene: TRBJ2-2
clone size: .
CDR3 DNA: TGTGCCAGCAGTTTAGGGCTCCCGGAGAACACCGGGGAGCTGTTTTTT
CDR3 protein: CASSLGLPENTGELFF

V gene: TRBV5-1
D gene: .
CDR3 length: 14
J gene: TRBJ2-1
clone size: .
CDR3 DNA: TGCGCCAGCGGAAACTCAGGGGTTGTCAATGAGCAGTTCTTC
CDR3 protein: CASGNSGVVNEQFF

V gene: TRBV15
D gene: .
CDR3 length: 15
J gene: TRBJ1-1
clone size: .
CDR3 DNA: TGTGCCACCAGCAGAGATTCCGTCCGGACAGATGAAGCTTTCTTT
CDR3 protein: CATSRDSVRTDEAFF

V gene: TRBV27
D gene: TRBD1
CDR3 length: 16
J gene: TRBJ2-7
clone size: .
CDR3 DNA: TGTGCCAGCAGTTTAACGGACAGGCCGGATCAATACGAGCAGTACTTC
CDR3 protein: CASSLTDRPDQYEQYF

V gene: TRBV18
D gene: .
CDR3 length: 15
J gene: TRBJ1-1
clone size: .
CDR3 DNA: TGTGCCAGCTCACCACCTGGGCTGCAGAGCACTGAAGCTTTCTTT
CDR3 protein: CASSPPGLQSTEAFF

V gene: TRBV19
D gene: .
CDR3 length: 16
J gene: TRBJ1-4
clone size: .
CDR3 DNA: TGTGCCAGTAAGCACATCAACCGGGGAACTAATGAAAAACTGTTTTTT
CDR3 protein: CASKHINRGTNEKLFF

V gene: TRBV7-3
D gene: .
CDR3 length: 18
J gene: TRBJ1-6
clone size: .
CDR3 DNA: TGTGCCAGCAGCTTAAAGGGGGTAGGGGGATCCTATAATTCACCCCTCCACTTT
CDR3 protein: CASSLKGVGGSYNSPLHF

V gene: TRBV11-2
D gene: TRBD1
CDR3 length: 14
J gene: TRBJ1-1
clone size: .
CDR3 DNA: TGTGCCAGCAGCTGGAGACAGGGGACCGCTGAAGCTTTCTTT
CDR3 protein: CASSWRQGTAEAFF

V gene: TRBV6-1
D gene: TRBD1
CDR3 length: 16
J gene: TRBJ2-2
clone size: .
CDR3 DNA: TGTGCCAGCAGGGAACTTTCGACAGGGGCTACCGGGGAGCTGTTTTTT
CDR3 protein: CASRELSTGATGELFF

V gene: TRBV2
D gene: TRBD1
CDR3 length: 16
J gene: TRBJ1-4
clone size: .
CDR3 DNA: TGTGCCAGCAGTGATTCCCCGCGGACAGGGGTTGAAAAACTGTTTTTT
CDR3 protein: CASSDSPRTGVEKLFF

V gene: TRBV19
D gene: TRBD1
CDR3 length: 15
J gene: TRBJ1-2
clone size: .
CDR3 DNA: TGTGCCAGTAGTACACCAGGACAGGTTAACTATGGCTACACCTTC
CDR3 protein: CASSTPGQVNYGYTF

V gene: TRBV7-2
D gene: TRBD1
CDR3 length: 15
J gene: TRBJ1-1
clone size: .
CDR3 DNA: TGTGCCAGCAGCTCCCCGGACAGGGGTTACACTGAAGCTTTCTTT
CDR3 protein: CASSSPDRGYTEAFF

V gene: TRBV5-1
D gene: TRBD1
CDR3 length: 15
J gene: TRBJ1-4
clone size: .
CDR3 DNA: TGCGCCAGCAGCTTGGAGGTGACAGGGGGTGAAAAACTGTTTTTT
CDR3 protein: CASSLEVTGGEKLFF

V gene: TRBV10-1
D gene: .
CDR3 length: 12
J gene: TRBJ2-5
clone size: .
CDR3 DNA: TGCGCCAGAGGGCAGGGCGAAGAGACCCAGTACTTC
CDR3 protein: CARGQGEETQYF

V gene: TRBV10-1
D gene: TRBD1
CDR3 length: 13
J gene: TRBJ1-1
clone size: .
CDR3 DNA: TGCGCCAGCAGTGAGTCCGACAGGGCGGCAGCTTTCTTT
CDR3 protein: CASSESDRAAAFF

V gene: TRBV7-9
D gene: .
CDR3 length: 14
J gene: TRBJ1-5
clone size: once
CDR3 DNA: TGTGCCAGCAGCTTTGACAAGCAGGATCAGCCCCAGCATTTT
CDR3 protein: CASSFDKQDQPQHF

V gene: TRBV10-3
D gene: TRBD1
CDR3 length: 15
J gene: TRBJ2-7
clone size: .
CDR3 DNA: TGTGCCATCAGTCCAGACAGGGCGCGATCCTACGAGCAGTACTTC
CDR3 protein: CAISPDRARSYEQYF

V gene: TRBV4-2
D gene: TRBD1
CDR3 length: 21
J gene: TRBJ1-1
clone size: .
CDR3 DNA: TGTGCCAGCAGCCAAGCCCTTCGACACTGGGACAGGGATTCAAACGGAGCTGAAGCTTTCTTT
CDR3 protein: CASSQALRHWDRDSNGAEAFF

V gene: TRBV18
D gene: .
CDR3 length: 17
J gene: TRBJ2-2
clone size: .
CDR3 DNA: TGTGCCAGCTCACCAGGCCCAGGGCGGTCAAACACCGGGGAGCTGTTTTTT
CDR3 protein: CASSPGPGRSNTGELFF

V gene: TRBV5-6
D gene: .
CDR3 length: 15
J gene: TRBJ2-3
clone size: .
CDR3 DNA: TGTGCCAGCAGCTTGGGCACCTCCACTTCGGATACGCAGTATTTT
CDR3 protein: CASSLGTSTSDTQYF

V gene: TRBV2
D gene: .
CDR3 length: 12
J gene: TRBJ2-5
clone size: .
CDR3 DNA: TGTGCCAGCAGTGGGGGAGGAGAGACCCAGTACTTC
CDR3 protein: CASSGGGETQYF

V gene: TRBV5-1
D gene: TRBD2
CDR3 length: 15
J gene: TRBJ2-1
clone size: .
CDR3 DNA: TGCGCCAGCAGCGCCCTAGCGGACTCCTACAATGAGCAGTTCTTC
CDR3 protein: CASSALADSYNEQFF

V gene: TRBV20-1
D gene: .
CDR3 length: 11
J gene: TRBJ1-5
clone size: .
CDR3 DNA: TGCAGTGCCACTGGGGGAGGGCCCCAGCATTTT
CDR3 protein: CSATGGGPQHF

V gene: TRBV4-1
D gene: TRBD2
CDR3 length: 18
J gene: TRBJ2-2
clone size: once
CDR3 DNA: TGCGCCAGCAGCCAAGGGGTAGCGGGGTACTTGAACACCGGGGAGCTGTTTTTT
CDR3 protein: CASSQGVAGYLNTGELFF

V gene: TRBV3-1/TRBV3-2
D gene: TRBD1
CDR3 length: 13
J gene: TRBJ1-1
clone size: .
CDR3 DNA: TGTGCCAGCAGCCAAGGGAATCAGGGGGCGGCTTTCTTT
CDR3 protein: CASSQGNQGAAFF

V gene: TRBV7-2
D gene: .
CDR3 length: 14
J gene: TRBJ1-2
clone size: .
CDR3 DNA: TGTGCCAGCAGCTTAGTTCGGGGGGACTATGGCTACACCTTC
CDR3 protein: CASSLVRGDYGYTF

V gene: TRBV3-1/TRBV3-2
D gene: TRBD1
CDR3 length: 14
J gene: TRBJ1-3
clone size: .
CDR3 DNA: TGTGCCAGCAGTCAGGGGGCGGGCGGAAACACCATATATTTT
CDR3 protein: CASSQGAGGNTIYF

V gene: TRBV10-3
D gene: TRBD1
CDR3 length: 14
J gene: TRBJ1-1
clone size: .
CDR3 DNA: TGTGCCATCAGGGGGGACAGGGGGAACACTGAAGCTTTCTTT
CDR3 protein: CAIRGDRGNTEAFF

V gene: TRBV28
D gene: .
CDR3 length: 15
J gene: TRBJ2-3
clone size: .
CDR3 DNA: TGTGCCAGCAGCCTGGACTCCCCAGGCACAGATACGCAGTATTTT
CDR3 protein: CASSLDSPGTDTQYF

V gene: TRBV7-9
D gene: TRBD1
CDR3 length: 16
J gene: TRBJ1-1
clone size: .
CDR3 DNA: TGTGCCAGCAGCTTCCGGGACAGAGGAGGAAACACTGAAGCTTTCTTT
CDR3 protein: CASSFRDRGGNTEAFF

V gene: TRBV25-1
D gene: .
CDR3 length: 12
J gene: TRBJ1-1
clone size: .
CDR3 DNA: TGTGCCAGCAGAGAGGGGAACACTGAAGCTTTCTTT
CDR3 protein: CASREGNTEAFF

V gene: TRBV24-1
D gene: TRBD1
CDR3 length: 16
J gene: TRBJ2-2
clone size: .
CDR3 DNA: TGTGCCACCAGTGGCTTAGGGACAGGGCTGACCGGGGAGCTGTTTTTT
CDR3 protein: CATSGLGTGLTGELFF

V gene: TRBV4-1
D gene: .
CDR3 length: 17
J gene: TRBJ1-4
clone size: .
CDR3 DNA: TGCGCCAGCAGCCAAGATCAGCAGGGTCTTAGGTTTGAAAAACTGTTTTTT
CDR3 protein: CASSQDQQGLRFEKLFF

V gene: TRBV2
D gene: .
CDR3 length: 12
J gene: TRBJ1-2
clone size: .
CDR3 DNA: TGTGCCAGCAGATATGGGGGCGATGGCTACACCTTC
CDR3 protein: CASRYGGDGYTF

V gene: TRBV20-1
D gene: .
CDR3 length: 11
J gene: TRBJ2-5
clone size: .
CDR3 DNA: TGCAGTCCGAGTTTCGGGGAGACCCAGTACTTC
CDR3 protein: CSPSFGETQYF

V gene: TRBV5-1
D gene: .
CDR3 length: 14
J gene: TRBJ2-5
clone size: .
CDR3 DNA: TGCGCCAGCAGCTTTACCGGACTTGAGGAGACCCAGTACTTC
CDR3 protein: CASSFTGLEETQYF

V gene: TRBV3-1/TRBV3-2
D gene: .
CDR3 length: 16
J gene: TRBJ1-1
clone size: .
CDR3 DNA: TGTGCCAGCAGCCCCAAGTGGGGGGGGGTTGTGACTGAAGCTTTCTTT
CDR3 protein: CASSPKWGGVVTEAFF

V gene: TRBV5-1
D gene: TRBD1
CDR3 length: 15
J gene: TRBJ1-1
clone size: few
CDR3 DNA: TGCGCCAGCAGCTTACCGACAGGGGGGGAATCTCGAGCTTTCTTT
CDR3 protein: CASSLPTGGESRAFF

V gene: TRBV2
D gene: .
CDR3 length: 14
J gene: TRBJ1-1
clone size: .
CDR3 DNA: TGTGCCAGCAGTCCCAGGGGACGAAGCACTGAAGCTTTCTTT
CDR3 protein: CASSPRGRSTEAFF

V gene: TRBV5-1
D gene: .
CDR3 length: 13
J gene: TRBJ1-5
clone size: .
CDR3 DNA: TGCGCCAGCAGCCTAGAAGTCGGACAGCCCCAGCATTTT
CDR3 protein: CASSLEVGQPQHF

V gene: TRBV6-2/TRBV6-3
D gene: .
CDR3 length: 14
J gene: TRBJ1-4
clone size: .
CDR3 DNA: TGTGCCAGCAGCCCAGACAGGCCCCCTGAAAAACTGTTTTTT
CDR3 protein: CASSPDRPPEKLFF

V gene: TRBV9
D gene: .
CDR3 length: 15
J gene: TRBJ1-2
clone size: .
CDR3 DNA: TGTGCCAGCAGCGTAGATCCAATACTTACGTATGGCTACACCTTC
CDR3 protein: CASSVDPILTYGYTF

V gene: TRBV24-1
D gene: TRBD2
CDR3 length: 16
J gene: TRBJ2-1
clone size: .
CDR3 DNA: TGTGCCACCAGTGACCGCGGAGCGGGAGGATCCGATGAGCAGTTCTTC
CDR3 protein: CATSDRGAGGSDEQFF

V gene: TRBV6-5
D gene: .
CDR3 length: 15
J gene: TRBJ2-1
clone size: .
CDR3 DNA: TGTGCCAGCAGTTCCTATAAAAGCTCCTACAATGAGCAGTTCTTC
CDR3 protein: CASSSYKSSYNEQFF

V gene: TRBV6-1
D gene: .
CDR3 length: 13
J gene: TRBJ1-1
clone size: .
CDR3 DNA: TGTGCCAGCAGTGAAGACAGGAACACTGAAGCTTTCTTT
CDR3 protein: CASSEDRNTEAFF